This T cell receptor (beta chain) was recorded in a study of radiotherapy plus CTLA-4 blockade in lung cancer. Study at large: Overall, 15% to 20% of patients showed an objective response, while 25% to 35% attained disease control.

This clone was seen a single time. The antigen remains undetermined. Sequenced by immunoSEQ multiplex PCR; TCRdb stores in-frame clones only, minus some. The table records around 120,000 clones, about four fifths of them present only once. V was pared by 4 bases and J by 5 bases, with 15 bases between. The CDR3 length is 14 residues. Germline assignment: CDR1 MDHEN and CDR2 SYDVKM. Study-level findings and limits: Clones of tumor-derived TCRs expanded in blood after radiotherapy plus ipilimumab.

Participants had chemo-refractory metastatic non-small-cell lung cancer and were treated with focal radiation plus ipilimumab CTLA-4 blockade. The sequencing used peripheral blood, collected from a patient treated with radiotherapy plus ipilimumab. V gene TRBV28 combines with J gene TRBJ2-7, with D tentatively TRBD1 (7 bases). The sequence came from a human donor with non-small cell lung cancer who had a partial response to radiotherapy plus ipilimumab. The CDR3 reads CASSSLTGRHEQYF. As DNA, the CDR3 is TGTGCCAGCAGTTCCTTGACAGGGAGGCACGAGCAGTACTTC.